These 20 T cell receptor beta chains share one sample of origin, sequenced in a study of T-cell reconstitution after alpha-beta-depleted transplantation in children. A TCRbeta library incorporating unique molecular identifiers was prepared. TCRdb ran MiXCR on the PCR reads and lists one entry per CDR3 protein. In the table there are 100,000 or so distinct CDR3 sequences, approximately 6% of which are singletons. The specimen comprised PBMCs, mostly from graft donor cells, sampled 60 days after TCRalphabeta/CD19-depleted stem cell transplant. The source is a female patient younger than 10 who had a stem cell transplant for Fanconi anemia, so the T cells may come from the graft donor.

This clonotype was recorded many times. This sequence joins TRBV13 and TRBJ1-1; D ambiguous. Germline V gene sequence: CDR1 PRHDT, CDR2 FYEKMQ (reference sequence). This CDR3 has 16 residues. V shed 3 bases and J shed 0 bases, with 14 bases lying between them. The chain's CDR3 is CASSFLVNTLNTEAFF. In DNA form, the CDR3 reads TGTGCCAGCAGCTTTTTAGTTAATACATTGAACACTGAAGCTTTCTTT. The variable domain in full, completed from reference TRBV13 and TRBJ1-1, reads AAGVIQSPRHLIKEKRETATLKCYPIPRHDTVYWYQQGPGQDPQFLISFYEKMQSDKGSIPDRFSAQQFSDYHSELNMSSLELGDSALYFCASSFLVNTLNTEAFFGQGTRLTVV.

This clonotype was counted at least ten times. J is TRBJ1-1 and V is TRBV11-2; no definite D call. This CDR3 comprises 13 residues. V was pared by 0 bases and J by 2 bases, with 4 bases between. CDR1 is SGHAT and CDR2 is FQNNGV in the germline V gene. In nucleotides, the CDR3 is TGTGCCAGCAGCTTAGAAAGAAACACTGAAGCTTTCTTT. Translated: CASSLERNTEAFF.

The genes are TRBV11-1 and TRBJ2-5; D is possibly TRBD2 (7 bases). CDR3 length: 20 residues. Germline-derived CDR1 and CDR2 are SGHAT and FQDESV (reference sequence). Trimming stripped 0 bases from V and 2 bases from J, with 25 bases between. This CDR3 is CASSLATLGGGILGQETQYF. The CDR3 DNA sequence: TGTGCCAGCAGCTTAGCGACTTTAGGGGGGGGTATTCTCGGTCAAGAGACCCAGTACTTC.

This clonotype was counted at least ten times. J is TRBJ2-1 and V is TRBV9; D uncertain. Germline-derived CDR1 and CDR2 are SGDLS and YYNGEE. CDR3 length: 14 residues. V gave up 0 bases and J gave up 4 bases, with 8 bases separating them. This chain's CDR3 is CASSVEPIYNEQFF. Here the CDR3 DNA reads TGTGCCAGCAGCGTAGAGCCGATATACAATGAGCAGTTCTTC. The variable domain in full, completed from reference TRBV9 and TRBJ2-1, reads DSGVTQTPKHLITATGQRVTLRCSPRSGDLSVYWYQQSLDQGLQFLIQYYNGEERAKGNILERFSAQQFPDLHSELNLSSLELGDSALYFCASSVEPIYNEQFFGPGTRLTVL.

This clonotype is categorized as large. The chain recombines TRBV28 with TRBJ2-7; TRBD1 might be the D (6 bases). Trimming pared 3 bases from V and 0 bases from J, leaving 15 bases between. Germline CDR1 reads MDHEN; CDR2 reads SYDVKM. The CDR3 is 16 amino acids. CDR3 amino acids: CASSFGADSSSYEQYF. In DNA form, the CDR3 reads TGTGCCAGCAGTTTTGGGGCGGACAGCAGCTCCTACGAGCAGTACTTC.

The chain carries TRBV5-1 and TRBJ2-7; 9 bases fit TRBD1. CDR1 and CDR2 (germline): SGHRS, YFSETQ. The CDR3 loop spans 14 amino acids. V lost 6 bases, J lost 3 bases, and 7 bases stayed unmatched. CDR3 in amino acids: CASNLGDRDYEQYF. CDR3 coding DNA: TGCGCCAGCAACTTAGGGGACAGGGACTACGAGCAGTACTTC.

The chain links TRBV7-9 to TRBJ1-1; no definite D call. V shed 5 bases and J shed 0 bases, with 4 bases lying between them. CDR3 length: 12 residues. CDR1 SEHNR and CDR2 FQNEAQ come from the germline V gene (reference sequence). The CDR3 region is CASSRVNTEAFF. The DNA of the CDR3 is TGTGCCAGCAGCCGAGTGAACACTGAAGCTTTCTTT.

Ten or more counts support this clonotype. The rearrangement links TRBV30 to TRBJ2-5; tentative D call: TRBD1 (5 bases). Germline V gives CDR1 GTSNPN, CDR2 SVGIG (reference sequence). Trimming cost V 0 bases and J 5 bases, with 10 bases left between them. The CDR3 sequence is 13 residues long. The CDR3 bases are TGTGCCTGGAGTGTACTCAGGGTTGAGACCCAGTACTTC. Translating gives CAWSVLRVETQYF.

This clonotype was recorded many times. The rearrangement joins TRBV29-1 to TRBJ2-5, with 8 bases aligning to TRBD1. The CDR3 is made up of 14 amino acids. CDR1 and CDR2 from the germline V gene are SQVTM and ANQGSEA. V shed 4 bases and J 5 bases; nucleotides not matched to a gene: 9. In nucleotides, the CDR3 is TGCAGCGTTGTTGGCCAGGGGGCAAGGGAGACCCAGTACTTC. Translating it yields CSVVGQGARETQYF.

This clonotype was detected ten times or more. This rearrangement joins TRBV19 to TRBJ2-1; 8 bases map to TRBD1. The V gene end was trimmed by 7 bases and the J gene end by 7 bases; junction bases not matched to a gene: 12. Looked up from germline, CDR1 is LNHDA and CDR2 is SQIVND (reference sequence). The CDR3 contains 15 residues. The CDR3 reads CASKTVRTGLNEQFF. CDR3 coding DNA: TGTGCCAGTAAAACCGTCAGGACAGGGCTGAATGAGCAGTTCTTC.

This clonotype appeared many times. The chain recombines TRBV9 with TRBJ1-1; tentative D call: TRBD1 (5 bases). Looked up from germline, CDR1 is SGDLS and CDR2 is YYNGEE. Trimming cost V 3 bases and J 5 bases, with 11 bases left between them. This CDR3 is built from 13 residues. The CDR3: CASSALGGTEAFF. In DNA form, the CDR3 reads TGTGCCAGCAGCGCCCTCGGGGGTACTGAAGCTTTCTTT.

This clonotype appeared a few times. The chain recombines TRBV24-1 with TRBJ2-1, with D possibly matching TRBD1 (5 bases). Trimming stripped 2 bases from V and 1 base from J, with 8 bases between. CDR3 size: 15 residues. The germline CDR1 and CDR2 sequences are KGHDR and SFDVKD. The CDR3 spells CATSDSRVSYNEQFF. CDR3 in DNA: TGTGCCACCAGTGATTCCAGGGTTTCCTACAATGAGCAGTTCTTC.

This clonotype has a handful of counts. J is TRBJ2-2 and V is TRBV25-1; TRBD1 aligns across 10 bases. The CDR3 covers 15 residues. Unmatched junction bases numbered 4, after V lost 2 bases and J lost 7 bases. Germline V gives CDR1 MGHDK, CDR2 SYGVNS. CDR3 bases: TGTGCCAGCAGTGAAGGGACAGGGGACCACGGGGAGCTGTTTTTT. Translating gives CASSEGTGDHGELFF.

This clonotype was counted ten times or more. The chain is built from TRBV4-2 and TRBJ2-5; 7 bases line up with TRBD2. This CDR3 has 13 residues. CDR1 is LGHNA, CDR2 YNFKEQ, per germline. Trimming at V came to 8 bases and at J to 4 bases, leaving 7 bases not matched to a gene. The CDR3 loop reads CASRGVAPETQYF. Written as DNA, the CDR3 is TGTGCCAGCCGGGGGGTAGCGCCAGAGACCCAGTACTTC.

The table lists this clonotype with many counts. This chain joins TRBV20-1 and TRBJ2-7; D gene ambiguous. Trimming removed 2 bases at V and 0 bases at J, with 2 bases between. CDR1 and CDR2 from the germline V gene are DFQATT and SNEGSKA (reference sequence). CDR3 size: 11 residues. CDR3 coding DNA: TGCAGTGCTAGACACTCCTACGAGCAGTACTTC. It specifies CSARHSYEQYF.

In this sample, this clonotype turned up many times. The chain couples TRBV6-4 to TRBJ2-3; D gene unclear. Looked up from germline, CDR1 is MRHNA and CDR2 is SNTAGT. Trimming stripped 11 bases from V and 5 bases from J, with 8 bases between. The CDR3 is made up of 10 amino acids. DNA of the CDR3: TGTGCCCCCTACGGAGATACGCAGTATTTT. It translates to CAPYGDTQYF.

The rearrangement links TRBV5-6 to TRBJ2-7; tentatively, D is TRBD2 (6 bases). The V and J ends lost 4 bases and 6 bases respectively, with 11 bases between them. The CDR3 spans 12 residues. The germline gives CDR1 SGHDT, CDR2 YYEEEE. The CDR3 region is CASSRESREQYF. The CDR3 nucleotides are TGTGCCAGCAGCCGGGAGAGTCGCGAGCAGTACTTC.

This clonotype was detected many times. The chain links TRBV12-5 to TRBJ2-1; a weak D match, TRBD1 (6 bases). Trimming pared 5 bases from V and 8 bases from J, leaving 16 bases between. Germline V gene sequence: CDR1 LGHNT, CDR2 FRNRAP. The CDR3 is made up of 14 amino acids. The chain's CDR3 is CASGRDTGIHEQFF. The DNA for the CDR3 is TGTGCTAGTGGTCGGGACACTGGTATCCATGAGCAGTTCTTC.

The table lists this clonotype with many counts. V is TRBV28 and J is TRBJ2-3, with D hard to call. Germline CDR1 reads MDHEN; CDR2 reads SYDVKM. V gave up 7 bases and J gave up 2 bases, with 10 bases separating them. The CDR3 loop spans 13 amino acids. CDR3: CASKLAVTDTQYF. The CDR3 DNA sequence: TGTGCCAGCAAACTGGCGGTCACAGATACGCAGTATTTT.

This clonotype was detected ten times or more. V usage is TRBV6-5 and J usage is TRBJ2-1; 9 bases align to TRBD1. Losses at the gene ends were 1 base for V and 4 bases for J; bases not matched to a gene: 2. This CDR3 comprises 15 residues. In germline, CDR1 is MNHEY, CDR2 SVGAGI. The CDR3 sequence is CASSYLGQGYNEQFF. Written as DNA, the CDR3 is TGTGCCAGCAGTTACTTGGGACAGGGTTACAATGAGCAGTTCTTC.